This TCR beta chain was sequenced in a study of CD8+ T cells in alopecia areata. Reverse transcribed after extraction, RNA yielded cDNA as the sequencing template. TCRdb keeps only in-frame clones here, not all; method: immunoSEQ multiplex PCR. This table has 150,000 to 200,000 clones, approximately 67% appearing once. Per germline, CDR1 SQVTM and CDR2 ANQGSEA. This CDR3 region has 14 residues. The V segment lost 2 bases and the J segment 9 bases; nucleotides outside the gene matches: 12. Treatment noted: oral pan-JAK inhibitor, 5-10 mg twice daily. The TCR comes from a human donor with alopecia areata. The material sequenced was CD4+ T cells sorted from blood, taken around week 50, from a patient treated with tofacitinib. The V call is TRBV29-1, the J call TRBJ2-7; 8 bases map to TRBD1. CDR3 region: CSVEPGQVGSGQYF. CDR3 nucleotide sequence: TGCAGCGTTGAACCGGGACAGGTGGGGTCCGGGCAGTACTTC.